The 31 T cell receptor beta chains given below trace back to one sample, sequenced in a study of T cells in women clearing cervical HPV infection listed by TCRdb under 2018. Libraries came from the immunoSEQ multiplex PCR assay. Here the immuneACCESS table is served through TCRdb, limited to in-frame sequences with V and J called. Missing clones are a known gap in these copies; in checked studies unresolved V genes cover under half, and the rest lacks a known reason. The table of this sample itemizes tens of thousands of clones. The top ten clones comprise more than 1% of the sample. Material for sequencing was blood buffy coat. Receptors were obtained from a woman aged 18-70 years with a cervical HPV16 infection that either progressed to CIN3+ or cleared (not recorded which).

Points on this clone: The read ends 3 residues early relative to the CDR3; the germline J gene fills the gap. J is TRBJ1-4 and V is TRBV19; a possible D gene is TRBD1 (6 bases). This CDR3 is 13 amino acids long. Per the germline V gene, CDR1 is LNHDA and CDR2 is SQIVND (reference sequence). Trimming took off 8 bases at V and 7 bases at J, with 14 bases between the two ends. CDR3 DNA, as far as it was read: TGTGCCAGTTTAGGGGCAGGGGCTGAAAAA. As protein: CASLGAGAEK. Given in full, the CDR3 is CASLGAGAEKLFF.

On this clone: The read ends 3 residues before the CDR3 terminus; that terminus is restored from the germline J gene. The J gene is TRBJ1-1, the V gene TRBV2; 12 bases map to TRBD1. The CDR3 is 14 residues long. Germline V CDR1 and CDR2: SNHLY, FYNNEI. Losses at the gene ends were 6 bases for V and 7 bases for J; bases not matched to a gene: 6. The CDR3 sequence: CASSGTGGIFEAFF. The sequenced part of the CDR3 DNA is TGTGCCAGCAGCGGGACAGGGGGCATTTTTGAA.

Remarks on this clone: The read stops 3 residues short of the end of the CDR3; the missing end is completed from the germline J gene. V is TRBV30 and J is TRBJ2-1; D might be TRBD2 (6 bases). Germline V gene lookup returns CDR1 GTSNPN and CDR2 SVGIG (reference sequence). The CDR3 is 12 amino acids. The V end lost 0 bases, the J end lost 8 bases, and 8 bases lay between the germline ends. CDR3 amino acids: CAWSVWGDEQFF. The sequenced part of the CDR3 DNA is TGTGCCTGGAGTGTATGGGGGGATGAG. Together with reference TRBV30 and TRBJ2-1, the CDR3 gives the full variable domain: SQTIHQWPATLVQPVGSPLSLECTVEGTSNPNLYWYRQAAGRGLQLLFYSVGIGQISSEVPQNLSASRPQDRQFILSSKKLLLSDSGFYLCAWSVWGDEQFFGPGTRLTVL.

In the case of this clone: The read gets to within 3 residues of the CDR3 end, and the germline J gene fills in the rest. This chain connects TRBV6-2 or TRBV6-3 to TRBJ2-3, with D uncertain. Germline V gene sequence: CDR1 MNHEY, CDR2 SVGEGT. The CDR3 loop spans 16 amino acids. V was shortened by 0 bases and J by 3 bases, with 13 bases between the two germline ends. The sequenced CDR3 bases are TGTGCCAGCAGTTACTCCCCCAGTTACCTGACAGATACG. Amino acids: CASSYSPSYLTDT. The entire CDR3 protein is CASSYSPSYLTDTQYF.

Points on this clone: Read sequence stops 3 residues before the CDR3 end, and the germline J gene provides the missing end. J is TRBJ1-2 and V is TRBV2; 8 positions match TRBD1. Trimming cost V 10 bases and J 2 bases; bases outside gene matches: 6. The CDR3 spans 13 residues. The germline V gene encodes CDR1 SNHLY and CDR2 FYNNEI. The DNA read from the CDR3 is TGTGCCATCCCGGGGACAGGAAACTATGGC. As protein: CAIPGTGNYG. The whole CDR3 reads CAIPGTGNYGYTF.

In the case of this clone: The read finishes 3 residues shy of the CDR3 end, and the germline J gene is used to complete it. The chain couples TRBV2 to TRBJ1-4; 7 bases are a match to TRBD1. V gave up 8 bases and J gave up 7 bases; unmatched junction bases: 10. Germline lookup yields CDR1 SNHLY and CDR2 FYNNEI. The length of the CDR3 is 14 residues. The CDR3 sequence is CASSRQGRAEKLFF. The DNA read from the CDR3 is TGTGCCAGCTCAAGACAGGGACGCGCTGAAAAA.

As to this clone: The read falls 3 residues short of the CDR3 end, and the missing part is taken from the germline J gene. The rearrangement uses TRBV7-9 and TRBJ2-2; possibly TRBD1 for D (7 bases). Germline CDR1 SEHNR, CDR2 FQNEAQ (reference sequence). The V and J ends lost 5 bases and 9 bases respectively, with 10 bases between them. The CDR3 has 12 amino acids. The CDR3 loop reads CASSPGGRELFF. CDR3 DNA (partial): TGTGCCAGCAGCCCAGGGGGGCGGGAG.

A note on this clone: The read ends 3 residues before the CDR3 terminus; that terminus is restored from the germline J gene. This chain connects TRBV19 to TRBJ2-7; D call uncertain. The CDR3 is made up of 12 amino acids. Trimming took off 7 bases at V and 3 bases at J, with 10 bases between the two ends. Germline assignment: CDR1 LNHDA and CDR2 SQIVND (reference sequence). The sequenced CDR3 bases are TGTGCCAGTAAAGGAGACTTCTACGAG. It codes for CASKGDFYE. The full CDR3 is CASKGDFYEQYF.

Remarks on this clone: The sequence runs out 3 residues before the end of the CDR3; the remainder is reconstructed from the germline J gene. The chain uses TRBV10-3 and TRBJ1-5, with 8 bases that match TRBD1. Germline loops: CDR1 ENHRY, CDR2 SYGVKD. CDR3 size: 20 residues. The junction had 16 bases not matched to a gene; V was cut back by 3 bases and J by 0 bases. CDR3 DNA, as far as it was read: TGTGCCATCAGTGACCCCTCAGGTATACAGGGGGGGGATAGCAATCAGCCC. It codes for CAISDPSGIQGGDSNQP. The full CDR3 protein reads CAISDPSGIQGGDSNQPQHF.

As regards this clone: The sequenced fragment ends 3 residues before the CDR3 boundary, so the rest is inferred from the germline J gene. V usage is TRBV28 and J usage is TRBJ1-2, with 7 bases fitting TRBD1. Germline lookup yields CDR1 MDHEN and CDR2 SYDVKM. The V gene end was trimmed by 7 bases and the J gene end by 5 bases; junction bases not matched to a gene: 7. CDR3 length equals 13 residues. The sequenced CDR3 bases are TGTGCCAGCAAGATTCAGGGGGTGTATGGC. Protein sequence: CASKIQGVYG. From start to end, the CDR3 is CASKIQGVYGYTF.

On this clone: The DNA ends 3 residues before the CDR3 does, and the rest of the CDR3 is filled in from the germline J gene. The V call is TRBV10-2, the J call TRBJ2-5; TRBD2 aligns across 8 bases. With V trimmed by 4 bases and J by 3 bases, 7 bases remained unmatched. This CDR3 contains 15 residues. CDR1 and CDR2 from the germline V gene are WSHSY and SAAADI. CDR3 amino acids: CASSGGGAGEETQYF. The covered CDR3 bases are TGCGCCAGCAGTGGGGGAGGAGCGGGAGAAGAGACC.

A remark on this clone: Sequencing ends 3 residues short of the CDR3 end; the germline J gene provides the rest. This chain links TRBV20-1 with TRBJ1-1; D might be TRBD1 (5 bases). The CDR3 runs to 14 residues. Trimming removed 1 base from V and 0 bases from J, with 9 bases in between. Germline assignment: CDR1 DFQATT and CDR2 SNEGSKA (reference sequence). The CDR3 protein is CSARGGSLNTEAFF. The covered CDR3 bases are TGCAGTGCTAGAGGGGGCAGCTTGAACACTGAA.

Remarks on this clone: The CDR3 end falls 3 residues outside the read, so it is completed with the germline J gene. The chain has TRBV7-3 and TRBJ2-1, with 9 positions matching TRBD2. The J segment lost 0 bases and the V segment lost 5 bases, leaving 2 bases of the junction unmatched. Germline values: CDR1 SGHTA, CDR2 FQGTGA. The CDR3 length is 15 residues. The covered CDR3 bases are TGTGCCAGCAGCCATAGCGGGGGCTCCTACAATGAG. Translation: CASSHSGGSYNE. The complete CDR3 sequence is CASSHSGGSYNEQFF. Complete variable domain (other parts from reference TRBV7-3 and TRBJ2-1): GAGVSQTPSNKVTEKGKYVELRCDPISGHTALYWYRQSLGQGPEFLIYFQGTGAADDSGLPNDRFFAVRPEGSVSTLKIQRTERGDSAVYLCASSHSGGSYNEQFFGPGTRLTVL.

In regard to this clone: From the germline J gene comes the end of the CDR3, since the read stops 3 residues before it. The chain is built from TRBV20-1 and TRBJ2-3, with 8 bases aligning to TRBD2. Germline assignment: CDR1 DFQATT and CDR2 SNEGSKA (reference sequence). The CDR3 loop spans 15 amino acids. Trimming removed 6 bases from V and 2 bases from J; junction bases left unmatched: 10. The CDR3 loop reads CSAHVGGAITDTQYF. The sequenced part of the CDR3 DNA is TGCAGTGCGCACGTCGGGGGGGCCATCACAGATACG.

The part of the CDR3 DNA that was read is TGCAGTGCTGACCTCCGGGGGGCAGATACG. It specifies CSADLRGADT. The full-length CDR3 reads as CSADLRGADTQYF. The J gene is TRBJ2-3, the V gene TRBV20-1, with TRBD2 identical over 7 bases. The read ends 3 residues early relative to the CDR3; the germline J gene fills the gap. CDR1 and CDR2 from the germline V gene are DFQATT and SNEGSKA (reference sequence). CDR3 length: 13 amino acids. V lost 5 bases, J lost 4 bases, and 6 bases stayed unmatched.

Points on this clone: The CDR3 end lies 3 residues beyond the end of the read and is filled in from the germline J gene. The rearrangement joins TRBV5-1 to TRBJ2-1, with 10 bases aligning to TRBD2. Unmatched junction bases numbered 8, after V lost 0 bases and J lost 8 bases. The germline gives CDR1 SGHRS, CDR2 YFSETQ. This CDR3 contains 16 residues. The part of the CDR3 DNA that was read is TGCGCCAGCAGCTTGGCATTAGCGGGGGGAGGTGATGAG. Protein sequence: CASSLALAGGGDE. The CDR3 in full is CASSLALAGGGDEQFF.

A note on this clone: The read stops 3 residues short of the end of the CDR3; the missing end is completed from the germline J gene. Other DNA sequences within the sample encode an identical CDR3. The chain couples TRBV7-2 to TRBJ2-2; the match to TRBD2 covers 8 bases. The CDR3 is made up of 15 amino acids. Unmatched junction bases numbered 4, after V lost 5 bases and J lost 2 bases. Germline V CDR1 and CDR2: SGHTA, FQGNSA. CDR3 DNA (partial): TGTGCCAGCAGCCTCAGCGGGAGAAACACCGGGGAG. It specifies CASSLSGRNTGE. The whole CDR3 is CASSLSGRNTGELFF.

Regarding this clone: The sequence runs out 3 residues before the end of the CDR3; the remainder is reconstructed from the germline J gene. The gene calls are TRBV5-6 and TRBJ1-1; TRBD1 aligns across 7 bases. CDR1 is SGHDT and CDR2 is YYEEEE in the germline V gene. V shed 0 bases, J shed 1 base, and the junction held 3 bases outside the gene matches. This CDR3 spans 15 amino acids. The part of the CDR3 DNA that was read is TGTGCCAGCAGCTTGGTGACAGGGAGGAACACTGAA. It translates to CASSLVTGRNTE. The complete CDR3 protein is CASSLVTGRNTEAFF.

Of note for this clone: The read halts 3 residues ahead of the CDR3 end, with the missing end drawn from the germline J gene. This rearrangement joins TRBV30 to TRBJ1-5, with D perhaps TRBD1 (5 bases). Trimming took 0 bases from V and 5 from J, leaving 8 bases between them. There are 13 residues in the CDR3. From germline, CDR1 is GTSNPN and CDR2 SVGIG (reference sequence). The CDR3 bases that were read are TGTGCCTGGAGTGTACAGGTGGATCAGCCC. Translated, it gives CAWSVQVDQP. The whole CDR3 region reads CAWSVQVDQPQHF.

Concerning this clone: The observed sequence ends 3 residues before the CDR3 terminus, with the missing tail filled in from the germline J gene. The chain combines TRBV7-3 with TRBJ1-3; weak D call: TRBD1 (6 bases). In germline, CDR1 is SGHTA, CDR2 FQGTGA. V gave up 5 bases and J gave up 2 bases, with 13 bases separating them. The CDR3 totals 15 residues. The CDR3 is CASSTSDSPGNTIYF. The CDR3 DNA, read in part, is TGTGCCAGCAGCACTTCGGACAGCCCTGGAAACACC.

As for this clone: Read data end 3 residues before the CDR3 end; the end is taken from the germline J gene. The gene calls are TRBV14 and TRBJ2-7; weak D call: TRBD1 (6 bases). Trimming left V 0 bases short and J 4 bases short, with 28 bases between. Germline loops: CDR1 SGHDN, CDR2 FVKESK. This CDR3 is built from 20 residues. Partial CDR3 DNA: TGTGCCAGCAGCCAAGAACGACAGGAGCTTCATTTGGTGTCCCGATACGAG. It specifies CASSQERQELHLVSRYE. The entire CDR3 is CASSQERQELHLVSRYEQYF.

The CDR3 DNA, read in part, is TGTGCCAGCTCACCACCGCGCTTAGCCGGGGATACG. It specifies CASSPPRLAGDT. The entire CDR3 reads CASSPPRLAGDTQYF. V gene TRBV18 combines with J gene TRBJ2-3; D not certain. The read terminates 3 residues ahead of where the CDR3 ends, so the germline J gene completes it. The CDR3 is 15 residues long. V lost 0 bases and J lost 6, with 13 bases in between. The germline CDR1 and CDR2 sequences are KGHSH and LQKENI.

About this clone itself: At one of its ends the junction is not consistent with the germline gene, which may arise from a read error. The read is 3 residues too short to cover the CDR3 end, so that end is filled in from the germline J gene. The rearrangement links TRBV4-2 to TRBJ2-7; D might be TRBD1 (5 bases). Germline V lookup: CDR1 LGHNA, CDR2 YNFKEQ. The CDR3 sequence is 14 residues long. The CDR3 protein is CASSQSRTTYEQYF. The CDR3 bases that were read are TGCGCCAGCAGCCAGTCGAGGACAACCTACGAG.

Remarks on this clone: Coverage ceases 3 residues before the CDR3 finishes, and the germline J gene fills in the end. This sample includes further DNA sequences coding for the same CDR3. The chain combines TRBV20-1 with TRBJ1-2, with D possibly matching TRBD1 (6 bases). This CDR3 spans 12 amino acids. Looked up from germline, CDR1 is DFQATT and CDR2 is SNEGSKA (reference sequence). V was pared by 5 bases and J by 2 bases, with 9 bases between. The CDR3 protein is CSAPDRNYGYTF. The sequenced CDR3 bases are TGCAGTGCTCCTGACAGGAACTATGGC.

The CDR3 bases that were read are TGCAGTGCTAGACAGACAGGGGCGGGGAATGAG. Translated, it gives CSARQTGAGNE. The whole CDR3 region reads CSARQTGAGNEQFF. The gene calls are TRBV20-1 and TRBJ2-1; 8 bases match TRBD1. Coverage ceases 3 residues before the CDR3 finishes, and the germline J gene fills in the end. Germline trimming cut 2 bases from V and 7 bases from J; bases unmatched to any gene: 7. This CDR3 has 14 residues. Looked up from germline, CDR1 is DFQATT and CDR2 is SNEGSKA (reference sequence).

As for this clone: The DNA ends 3 residues before the CDR3 does, and the rest of the CDR3 is filled in from the germline J gene. The chain links TRBV7-2 to TRBJ1-2; no definite D call. CDR3 length equals 15 residues. With 0 bases removed from V and 4 bases from J, the gap between germline ends came to 12 bases. Germline V gene data show CDR1 as SGHTA and CDR2 as FQGNSA. CDR3 DNA (partial): TGTGCCAGCAGCTTAGCCGGTGATTCGGGCTATGGC. Protein sequence: CASSLAGDSGYG. The CDR3, in full, reads CASSLAGDSGYGYTF. Looking up the rest from reference TRBV7-2 and TRBJ1-2 gives the full variable domain: GAGVSQSPSNKVTEKGKDVELRCDPISGHTALYWYRQSLGQGLEFLIYFQGNSAPDKSGLPSDRFSAERTGGSVSTLTIQRTQQEDSAVYLCASSLAGDSGYGYTFGSGTRLTVV.

The CDR3 bases that were read are TGTGCCATCAGGGGGGACAGGGGGGTAGATGGC. Translating it yields CAIRGDRGVDG. The entire CDR3 protein reads CAIRGDRGVDGYTF. V usage is TRBV10-3 and J usage is TRBJ1-2, with 11 positions matching TRBD1. Sequencing ends 3 residues short of the CDR3 end; the germline J gene provides the rest. J gave up 6 bases and V 6 bases, and 6 bases lay outside the gene matches. Germline V gene lookup returns CDR1 ENHRY and CDR2 SYGVKD. The CDR3 covers 14 residues.

In regard to this clone: The CDR3 extends 3 residues past the end of the read, so its final part is completed from the germline J gene. J is TRBJ2-7 and V is TRBV5-1; 8 bases line up with TRBD2. Germline V gene data show CDR1 as SGHRS and CDR2 as YFSETQ. The CDR3 has 13 residues. The V gene end was trimmed by 2 bases and the J gene end by 5 bases; junction bases not matched to a gene: 3. The covered CDR3 bases are TGCGCCAGCAGCTTCAGCGGGAGTAACGAG. It is translated as CASSFSGSNE. The whole CDR3 is CASSFSGSNEQYF.

As concerns this clone: With the read ending 3 residues before the CDR3 end, the germline J gene is used to fill in that end. V gene TRBV5-6 combines with J gene TRBJ1-5, with 7 bases matching TRBD1. V dropped 2 bases and J dropped 9; count of bases not matched to a gene: 8. Germline V gives CDR1 SGHDT, CDR2 YYEEEE. The CDR3 consists of 14 residues. The CDR3 DNA, read in part, is TGTGCCAGCAGCTTAGGTTCGGCAGGGGGGCCC. It is translated as CASSLGSAGGP. Given in full, the CDR3 is CASSLGSAGGPQHF.

With regard to this clone: From the germline J gene comes the end of the CDR3, since the read stops 3 residues before it. This chain connects TRBV30 to TRBJ2-7; D is unresolved. Germline V gene sequence: CDR1 GTSNPN, CDR2 SVGIG (reference sequence). This CDR3 is 11 amino acids long. Trimming removed 4 bases from V and 2 bases from J, with 6 bases in between. The CDR3 sequence: CAWTRTYEQYF. CDR3 DNA, as far as it was read: TGTGCCTGGACTAGAACCTACGAG. The complete variable domain, with remaining parts taken from reference TRBV30 and TRBJ2-7, reads SQTIHQWPATLVQPVGSPLSLECTVEGTSNPNLYWYRQAAGRGLQLLFYSVGIGQISSEVPQNLSASRPQDRQFILSSKKLLLSDSGFYLCAWTRTYEQYFGPGTRLTVT.

Concerning this clone itself: The read finishes 3 residues shy of the CDR3 end, and the germline J gene is used to complete it. J is TRBJ2-5 and V is TRBV7-2, with 8 nucleotides matching TRBD2. V was pared by 4 bases and J by 4 bases, with 5 bases of the junction left unmatched. CDR3 length equals 14 residues. Germline CDR1 is SGHTA and CDR2 is FQGNSA. The covered CDR3 bases are TGTGCCAGCAGCTCTCCGGGACTAGTAGAGACC. Amino acids: CASSSPGLVET. The entire CDR3 protein reads CASSSPGLVETQYF.